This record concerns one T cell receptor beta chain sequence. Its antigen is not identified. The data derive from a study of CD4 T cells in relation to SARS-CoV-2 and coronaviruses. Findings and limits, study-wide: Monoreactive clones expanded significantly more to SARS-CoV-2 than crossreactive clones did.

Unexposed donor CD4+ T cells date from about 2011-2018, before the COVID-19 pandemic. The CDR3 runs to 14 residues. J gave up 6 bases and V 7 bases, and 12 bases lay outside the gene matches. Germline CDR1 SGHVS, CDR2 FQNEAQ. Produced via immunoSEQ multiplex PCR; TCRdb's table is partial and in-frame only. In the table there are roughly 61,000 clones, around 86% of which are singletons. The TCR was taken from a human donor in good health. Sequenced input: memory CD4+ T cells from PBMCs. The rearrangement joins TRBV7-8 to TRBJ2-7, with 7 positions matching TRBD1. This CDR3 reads CASKETGRTPEQYF. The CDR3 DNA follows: TGTGCCAGCAAGGAGACAGGGCGTACCCCCGAGCAGTACTTC.